This note documents a single T cell receptor beta chain sequence. The antigen remains undetermined. CDR1 is SGHRS, CDR2 YFSETQ, per germline. The trim removed 7 bases at V and 11 bases at J, leaving 18 bases unmatched. This CDR3 spans 15 amino acids. The data originate from a study of cytotoxic CD8 clonotypes in ibrutinib-treated CLL. Study outcomes and limitations: Public clonotypes showed up rarely, and on treatment they shrank or held steady.

TCRdb's table, derived via immunoSEQ multiplex PCR, lists solely in-frame clones and lacks some. The sample carries about 68,000 clones, approximately 71% recorded once. The chain uses TRBV5-1 and TRBJ1-1, with 9 nucleotides matching TRBD1. Sequenced material: PBMCs, taken after 12 months of ibrutinib treatment. This clonotype originated in a human donor with chronic lymphocytic leukemia. CDR3 sequence reads: CASRDGGQGRMRAFF. The CDR3 DNA sequence: TGCGCCAGCCGGGATGGGGGACAGGGAAGGATGCGCGCTTTCTTT.